What follows are 18 T cell receptor beta chains derived from one specimen sequenced in a study of OX40 agonist ivuxolimab in advanced cancers. Generated by immunoSEQ multiplex PCR, the TCRdb table keeps only in-frame clones and is missing some. The sample shows some 45,000 clones, 86% of them seen only once. The material sequenced was CD4+ or CD8+ T cells sorted from blood, taken in a trial of the OX40 agonist ivuxolimab. The receptors derive from an adult with an advanced solid tumor such as melanoma, head and neck, liver or kidney cancer.

This chain connects TRBV5-8 to TRBJ1-2; no definite D call. The CDR3 sequence is 14 residues long. Between the trimmed V and J ends, which lost 5 bases and 4 bases, there was a span of 15 bases. The germline V gene encodes CDR1 SGHTS and CDR2 YDEGEE. This CDR3 reads CASRLGSFGYGYTF. The CDR3 nucleotides read TGTGCCAGCAGGTTAGGGTCGTTCGGCTATGGCTACACCTTC.

This clone appeared a single time. J is TRBJ2-1 and V is TRBV13, with D possibly being TRBD2 (6 bases). Germline V gene lookup returns CDR1 PRHDT and CDR2 FYEKMQ (reference sequence). V was trimmed by 3 bases and J by 6 bases, leaving 15 bases between them. CDR3 size: 15 residues. In nucleotides, the CDR3 is TGTGCCAGCAGCTTTCTAGTGGGGGGATTCAATGAGCAGTTCTTC. Translated, it gives CASSFLVGGFNEQFF. Variable domain in full (rest from reference TRBV13 and TRBJ2-1): AAGVIQSPRHLIKEKRETATLKCYPIPRHDTVYWYQQGPGQDPQFLISFYEKMQSDKGSIPDRFSAQQFSDYHSELNMSSLELGDSALYFCASSFLVGGFNEQFFGPGTRLTVL.

The rearrangement joins TRBV7-9 to TRBJ2-2; D may be TRBD1 (6 bases). CDR1 is SEHNR and CDR2 is FQNEAQ in the germline V gene (reference sequence). The CDR3 covers 16 residues. The V gene lost 5 bases and the J gene lost 3 bases, with 16 bases spanning the gap. The CDR3: CASSQGAGQYTGELFF. The DNA for the CDR3 is TGTGCCAGCAGCCAGGGAGCTGGACAGTACACCGGGGAGCTGTTTTTT.

This clone has only one observation. The chain employs TRBV2 and TRBJ2-7, with 8 bases identical to TRBD1. Trimming took 6 bases from V and 2 from J; bases not matched to a gene: 3. CDR3 length: 13 residues. CDR1 and CDR2 (germline): SNHLY, FYNNEI. CDR3 coding DNA: TGTGCCAGCAGGGGACAGGAGCCCTACGAGCAGTACTTC. Translated: CASRGQEPYEQYF. The complete variable domain, with remaining parts taken from reference TRBV2 and TRBJ2-7, reads EPEVTQTPSHQVTQMGQEVILRCVPISNHLYFYWYRQILGQKVEFLVSFYNNEISEKSEIFDDQFSVERPDGSNFTLKIRSTKLEDSAMYFCASRGQEPYEQYFGPGTRLTVT.

This clone was counted a few times. The chain employs TRBV6-1 and TRBJ1-1; D possibly corresponds to TRBD1 (5 bases). Germline CDR1 MNHNS, CDR2 SASEGT. V lost 7 bases and J 4 bases, leaving 13 bases between the germline ends. The CDR3 runs to 13 residues. The CDR3 DNA sequence: TGTGCCAGCATGGGACCTCGGAGCACTGAAGCTTTCTTT. It codes for CASMGPRSTEAFF.

The chain uses TRBV4-1 and TRBJ2-1; 9 positions match TRBD1. The germline gives CDR1 MGHRA, CDR2 YSYEKL. With 0 bases clipped from V and 8 bases from J, the junction kept 8 bases outside the gene matches. The length of the CDR3 is 16 residues. The CDR3 sequence: CASSQDTRTGVDEQFF. The CDR3 nucleotides read TGCGCCAGCAGCCAAGATACCAGGACAGGGGTTGATGAGCAGTTCTTC.

J is TRBJ1-5 and V is TRBV28; D remains ambiguous. Per germline, CDR1 MDHEN and CDR2 SYDVKM. V shed 7 bases and J shed 5 bases, with 18 bases lying between them. CDR3 length: 15 amino acids. The CDR3 spells CASNPPSPSDQPQHF. CDR3 DNA: TGTGCCAGCAACCCGCCCTCACCCTCTGATCAGCCCCAGCATTTT.

J is TRBJ2-7 and V is TRBV11-3, with 7 bases identical to TRBD1. V lost 5 bases to trimming and J lost 4 bases; unmatched junction nucleotides: 14. CDR1 and CDR2 from the germline V gene are SGHNT and YENEEA. CDR3 size: 16 residues. The CDR3 protein is CASSPTGRGRWYEQYF. In DNA, the CDR3 is TGTGCCAGCAGCCCCACCGGCAGGGGGAGATGGTACGAGCAGTACTTC.

This chain uses TRBV4-1 with TRBJ1-1; the D is unclear. Germline lookup yields CDR1 MGHRA and CDR2 YSYEKL. The CDR3 totals 14 residues. Trimming stripped 3 bases from V and 0 bases from J, with 8 bases between. CDR3 residues: CASSHSSLNTEAFF. The CDR3 bases are TGCGCCAGCAGCCATTCCTCATTGAACACTGAAGCTTTCTTT.

The rearrangement links TRBV6-5 to TRBJ1-1; D perhaps matches TRBD1 (5 bases). Trimming pared 5 bases from V and 1 base from J, leaving 11 bases between. Per germline, CDR1 MNHEY and CDR2 SVGAGI. The CDR3 is 14 amino acids. The CDR3 sequence is CASSPGPENTEAFF. The CDR3 DNA follows: TGTGCCAGCAGTCCGGGACCAGAGAACACTGAAGCTTTCTTT.

This CDR3 is CASSPFQGANVLTF. In DNA, the CDR3 is TGTGCCAGCAGTCCATTCCAGGGGGCCAACGTCCTGACTTTC. This rearrangement joins TRBV7-9 to TRBJ2-6; D not certain. The CDR3 consists of 14 residues. Germline CDR1 is SEHNR and CDR2 is FQNEAQ (reference sequence). The V end lost 6 bases, the J end lost 4 bases, and 10 bases lay between the germline ends.

The J gene is TRBJ2-2, the V gene TRBV27; D uncertain. The CDR3 is 16 residues long. V gave up 1 base and J gave up 6 bases, with 15 bases separating them. Germline assignment: CDR1 MNHEY and CDR2 SMNVEV (reference sequence). The CDR3 spells CASSLLPPEMAGELFF. Written as DNA, the CDR3 is TGTGCCAGCAGTTTATTACCACCCGAGATGGCCGGGGAGCTGTTTTTT.

The rearrangement joins TRBV25-1 to TRBJ1-2; the D gene is possibly TRBD1 (6 bases). The CDR3 runs 16 residues. Germline assignment: CDR1 MGHDK and CDR2 SYGVNS. Trimming left V 3 bases short and J 6 bases short, with 20 bases between. CDR3 DNA: TGTGCCAGCAGTGATCCCACCCCGACAGGAGATGATGGCTACACCTTC. It translates to CASSDPTPTGDDGYTF.

The rearrangement links TRBV6-6 to TRBJ2-7, with D tentatively TRBD1 or TRBD2 (7 bases each). V was cut by 4 bases and J by 2 bases, with 18 bases left in between. Germline CDR1 is MNHNY and CDR2 is SVGAGI (reference sequence). This CDR3 is 16 amino acids long. The DNA for the CDR3 is TGTGCCAGCAGTTGGGCTACAGGGGAGGGGACCTACGAGCAGTACTTC. Translation gives CASSWATGEGTYEQYF.

This clone has only a few counts. This rearrangement joins TRBV11-2 to TRBJ2-7, with 9 positions matching TRBD1. Germline V gene sequence: CDR1 SGHAT, CDR2 FQNNGV. This CDR3 has 12 amino acids. V lost 2 bases, J lost 11 bases, and 4 bases stayed unmatched. The DNA of the CDR3 is TGTGCCAGCAGCTTAATCCGGGACAGGGAGTACTTC. This translates into CASSLIRDREYF.

The gene calls are TRBV2 and TRBJ1-5, with no clear D. The V end lost 7 bases, the J end lost 1 base, and 14 bases lay between the germline ends. The germline CDR1 and CDR2 sequences are SNHLY and FYNNEI. This CDR3 spans 15 amino acids. CDR3 sequence (DNA): TGTGCCAGCAAGGCCAGGCCTTTGAGCAATCAGCCCCAGCATTTT. As protein: CASKARPLSNQPQHF.

V usage is TRBV9 and J usage is TRBJ2-3; D gene uncertain. V lost 0 bases, J lost 2 bases, and 7 bases lay in between. From germline, CDR1 is SGDLS and CDR2 YYNGEE. This CDR3 comprises 14 residues. The CDR3 sequence is CASSVVAVTDTQYF. CDR3 DNA sequence: TGTGCCAGCAGCGTAGTGGCAGTCACAGATACGCAGTATTTT.

The chain has TRBV7-8 and TRBJ2-3, with 11 bases matching TRBD2. With V trimmed by 3 bases and J by 6 bases, 8 bases remained unmatched. This CDR3 contains 16 residues. Germline V gene sequence: CDR1 SGHVS, CDR2 FQNEAQ. The CDR3 region is CASSFLSGGAGDTQYF. The DNA for the CDR3 is TGTGCCAGCAGCTTCCTTAGCGGGGGGGCAGGGGATACGCAGTATTTT. Complete variable domain (other parts from reference TRBV7-8 and TRBJ2-3): GAGVSQSPRYKVAKRGQDVALRCDPISGHVSLFWYQQALGQGPEFLTYFQNEAQLDKSGLPSDRFFAERPEGSVSTLKIQRTQQEDSAVYLCASSFLSGGAGDTQYFGPGTRLTVL.